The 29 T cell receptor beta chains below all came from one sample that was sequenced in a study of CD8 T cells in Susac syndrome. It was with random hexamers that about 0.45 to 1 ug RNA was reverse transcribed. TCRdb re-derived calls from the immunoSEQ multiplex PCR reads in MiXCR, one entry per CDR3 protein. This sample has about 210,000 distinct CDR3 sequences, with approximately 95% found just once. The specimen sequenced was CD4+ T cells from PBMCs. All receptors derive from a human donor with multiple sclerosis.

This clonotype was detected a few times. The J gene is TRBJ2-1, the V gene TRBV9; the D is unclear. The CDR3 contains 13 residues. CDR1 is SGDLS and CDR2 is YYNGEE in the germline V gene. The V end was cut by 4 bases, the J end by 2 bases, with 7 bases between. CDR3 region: CASSPWAYNEQFF. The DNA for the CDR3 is TGTGCCAGCAGCCCTTGGGCCTACAATGAGCAGTTCTTC.

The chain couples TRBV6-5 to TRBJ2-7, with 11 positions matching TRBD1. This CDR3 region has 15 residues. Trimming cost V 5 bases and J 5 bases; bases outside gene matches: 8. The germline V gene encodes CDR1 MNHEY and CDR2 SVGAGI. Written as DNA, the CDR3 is TGTGCCAGCAGTCCTCGGGGGACAGGGGGTGACGAGCAGTACTTC. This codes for CASSPRGTGGDEQYF.

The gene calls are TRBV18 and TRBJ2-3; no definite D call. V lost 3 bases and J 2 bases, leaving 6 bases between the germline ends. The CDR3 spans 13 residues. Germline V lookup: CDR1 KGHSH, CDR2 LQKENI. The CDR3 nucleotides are TGTGCCAGCTCACCGACACTCACAGATACGCAGTATTTT. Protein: CASSPTLTDTQYF.

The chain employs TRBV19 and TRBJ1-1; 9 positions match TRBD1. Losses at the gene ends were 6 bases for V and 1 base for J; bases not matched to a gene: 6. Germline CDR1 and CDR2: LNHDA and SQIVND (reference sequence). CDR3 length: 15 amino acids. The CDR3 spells CASSLTGGANTEAFF. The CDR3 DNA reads TGTGCCAGTAGCCTGACAGGGGGTGCGAACACTGAAGCTTTCTTT.

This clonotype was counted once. This chain's CDR3 is CASALGDDQYF. The CDR3 DNA is TGTGCCAGTGCCCTGGGGGACGACCAGTACTTC. The rearrangement uses TRBV27 and TRBJ2-5; D may be TRBD1 or TRBD2 (5 bases each). Germline CDR1 and CDR2: MNHEY and SMNVEV (reference sequence). There are 11 residues in the CDR3. Trimming shortened V by 9 bases and J by 10 bases, and 15 bases separated the two germline ends.

This CDR3 reads CASSQEGVNEQFF. The CDR3 bases are TGTGCCAGCAGCCAAGAGGGAGTTAATGAGCAGTTCTTC. The J gene is TRBJ2-1, the V gene TRBV3-1; tentative D call: TRBD2 (5 bases). V was cut by 0 bases and J by 7 bases, with 7 bases left in between. CDR1 LGHDT and CDR2 YNNKEL come from the germline V gene (reference sequence). The CDR3 totals 13 residues.

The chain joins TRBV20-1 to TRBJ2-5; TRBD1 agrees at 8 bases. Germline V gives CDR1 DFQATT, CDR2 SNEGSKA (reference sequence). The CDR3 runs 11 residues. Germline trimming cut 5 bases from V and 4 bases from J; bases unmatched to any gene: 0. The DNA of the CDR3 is TGCAGTGCTGACAGGGGAGAGACCCAGTACTTC. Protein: CSADRGETQYF.

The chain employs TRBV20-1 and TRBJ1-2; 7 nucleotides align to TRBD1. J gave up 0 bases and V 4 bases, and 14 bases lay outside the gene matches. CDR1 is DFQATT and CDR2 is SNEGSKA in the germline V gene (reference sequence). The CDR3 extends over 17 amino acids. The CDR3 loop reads CSATRQGAVISNYGYTF. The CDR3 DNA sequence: TGCAGTGCTACGCGACAGGGCGCCGTTATCTCTAACTATGGCTACACCTTC.

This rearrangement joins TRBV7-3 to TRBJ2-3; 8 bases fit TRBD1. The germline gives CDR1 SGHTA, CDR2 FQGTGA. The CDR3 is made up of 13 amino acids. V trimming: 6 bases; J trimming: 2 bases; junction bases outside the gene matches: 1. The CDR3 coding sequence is TGTGCCAGCAGACAGGGGGTCACAGATACGCAGTATTTT. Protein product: CASRQGVTDTQYF.

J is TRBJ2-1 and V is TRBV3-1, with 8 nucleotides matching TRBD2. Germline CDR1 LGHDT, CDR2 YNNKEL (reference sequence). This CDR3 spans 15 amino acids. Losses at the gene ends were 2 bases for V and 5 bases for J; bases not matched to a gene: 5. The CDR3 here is CASSQLSGADNEQFF. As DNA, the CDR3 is TGTGCCAGCAGCCAACTTAGCGGGGCCGACAATGAGCAGTTCTTC.

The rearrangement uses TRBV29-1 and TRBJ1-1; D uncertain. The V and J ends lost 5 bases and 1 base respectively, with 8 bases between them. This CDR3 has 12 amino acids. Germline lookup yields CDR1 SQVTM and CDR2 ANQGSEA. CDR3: CSVLGRNTEAFF. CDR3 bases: TGCAGCGTTCTCGGGCGGAACACTGAAGCTTTCTTT.

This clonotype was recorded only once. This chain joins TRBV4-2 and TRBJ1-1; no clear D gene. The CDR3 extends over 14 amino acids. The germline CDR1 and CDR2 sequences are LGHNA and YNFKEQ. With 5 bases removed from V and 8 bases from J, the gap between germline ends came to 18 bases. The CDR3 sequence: CASSSRDNSWEAFF. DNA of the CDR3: TGTGCCAGCAGCTCCCGAGATAATAGTTGGGAAGCTTTCTTT.

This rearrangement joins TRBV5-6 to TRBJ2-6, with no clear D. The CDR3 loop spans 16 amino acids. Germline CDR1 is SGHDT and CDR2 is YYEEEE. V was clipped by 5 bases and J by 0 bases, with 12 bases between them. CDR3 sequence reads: CASSYRTTSGANVLTF. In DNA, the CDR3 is TGTGCCAGCAGTTACCGGACCACCTCTGGGGCCAACGTCCTGACTTTC.

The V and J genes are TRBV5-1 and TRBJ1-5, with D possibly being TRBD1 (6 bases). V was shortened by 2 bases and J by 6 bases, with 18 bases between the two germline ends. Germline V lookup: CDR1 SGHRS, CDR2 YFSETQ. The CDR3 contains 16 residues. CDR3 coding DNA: TGCGCCAGCAGCTTACAGGGAGGCGGATCGGGTCAGCCCCAGCATTTT. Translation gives CASSLQGGGSGQPQHF.

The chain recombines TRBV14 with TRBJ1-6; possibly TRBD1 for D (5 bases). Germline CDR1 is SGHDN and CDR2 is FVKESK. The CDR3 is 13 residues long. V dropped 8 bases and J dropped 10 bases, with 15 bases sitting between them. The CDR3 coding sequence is TGTGCCAGCTCGATCTCTGGGGGATCACCCCTCCACTTT. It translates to CASSISGGSPLHF.

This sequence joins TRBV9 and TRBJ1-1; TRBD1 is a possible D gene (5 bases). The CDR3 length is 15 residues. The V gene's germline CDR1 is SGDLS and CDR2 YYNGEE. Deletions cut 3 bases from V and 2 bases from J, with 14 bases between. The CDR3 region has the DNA TGTGCCAGCAGCGGGACCGGGACCCCAAACACTGAAGCTTTCTTT. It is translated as CASSGTGTPNTEAFF.

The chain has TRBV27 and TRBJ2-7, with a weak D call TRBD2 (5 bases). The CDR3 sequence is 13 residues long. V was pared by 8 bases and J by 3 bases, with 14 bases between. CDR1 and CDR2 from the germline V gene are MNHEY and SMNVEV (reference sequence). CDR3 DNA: TGTGCCAGCTGTAGCGCAGGCGACTACGAGCAGTACTTC. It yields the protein CASCSAGDYEQYF.

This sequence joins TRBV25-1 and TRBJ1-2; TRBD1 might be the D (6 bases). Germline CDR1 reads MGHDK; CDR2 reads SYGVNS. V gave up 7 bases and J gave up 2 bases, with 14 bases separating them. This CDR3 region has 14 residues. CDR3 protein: CASTPTGINYGYTF. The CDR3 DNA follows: TGTGCCAGCACCCCAACAGGGATCAACTATGGCTACACCTTC.

CDR3 sequence (DNA): TGCAGTGCTGACCACAGGGGAGAGGACACAGATACGCAGTATTTT. Its translation is CSADHRGEDTDTQYF. This chain connects TRBV20-1 to TRBJ2-3, with 7 bases aligning to TRBD1. The V and J ends lost 5 bases and 2 bases, in that order; junction bases with no gene match: 10. The CDR3 contains 15 residues. The V gene's germline CDR1 is DFQATT and CDR2 SNEGSKA (reference sequence).

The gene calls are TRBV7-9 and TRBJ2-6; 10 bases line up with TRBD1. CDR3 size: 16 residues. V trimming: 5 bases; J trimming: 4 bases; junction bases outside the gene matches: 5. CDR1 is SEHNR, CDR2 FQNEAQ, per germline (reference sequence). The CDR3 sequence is CASSNGTGAGANVLTF. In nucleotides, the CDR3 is TGTGCCAGCAGCAACGGGACAGGGGCCGGGGCCAACGTCCTGACTTTC.

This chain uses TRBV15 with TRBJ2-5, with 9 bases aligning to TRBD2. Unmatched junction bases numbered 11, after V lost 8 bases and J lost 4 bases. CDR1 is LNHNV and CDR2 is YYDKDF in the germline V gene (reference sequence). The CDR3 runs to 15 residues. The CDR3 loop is CATSASGGKGETQYF. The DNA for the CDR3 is TGTGCCACCTCGGCAAGCGGGGGGAAAGGAGAGACCCAGTACTTC.

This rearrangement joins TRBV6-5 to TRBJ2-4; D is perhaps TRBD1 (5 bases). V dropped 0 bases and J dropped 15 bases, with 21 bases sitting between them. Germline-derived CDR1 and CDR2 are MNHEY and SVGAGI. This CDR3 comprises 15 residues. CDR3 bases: TGTGCCAGCAGTTACTCGGGGCAGAGCCATCCTCGTATGTACTTC. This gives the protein CASSYSGQSHPRMYF.

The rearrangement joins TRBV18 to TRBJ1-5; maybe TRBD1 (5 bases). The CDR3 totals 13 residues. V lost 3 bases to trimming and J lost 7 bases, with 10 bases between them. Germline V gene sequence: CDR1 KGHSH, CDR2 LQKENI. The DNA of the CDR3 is TGTGCCAGCTCACCGGGAGGGGAACAGCCCCAGCATTTT. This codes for CASSPGGEQPQHF.

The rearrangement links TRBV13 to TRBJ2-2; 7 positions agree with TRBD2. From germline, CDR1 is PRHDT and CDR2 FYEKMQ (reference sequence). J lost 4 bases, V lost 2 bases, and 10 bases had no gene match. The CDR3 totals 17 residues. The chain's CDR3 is CASSLKSLSGGTGELFF. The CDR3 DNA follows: TGTGCCAGCAGCTTAAAGTCCCTTTCGGGAGGCACCGGGGAGCTGTTTTTT.

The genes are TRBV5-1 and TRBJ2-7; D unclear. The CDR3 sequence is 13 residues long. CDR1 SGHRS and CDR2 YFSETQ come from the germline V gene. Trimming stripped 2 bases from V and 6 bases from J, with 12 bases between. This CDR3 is CASSLPTDAEQYF. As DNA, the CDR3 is TGCGCCAGCAGCTTACCAACTGACGCCGAGCAGTACTTC.

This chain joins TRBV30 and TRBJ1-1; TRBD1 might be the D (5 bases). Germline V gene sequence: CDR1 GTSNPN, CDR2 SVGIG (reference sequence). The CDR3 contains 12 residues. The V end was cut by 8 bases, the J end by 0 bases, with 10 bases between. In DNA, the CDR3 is TGTGCCGGGGGACGGTTGAACACTGAAGCTTTCTTT. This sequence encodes CAGGRLNTEAFF.

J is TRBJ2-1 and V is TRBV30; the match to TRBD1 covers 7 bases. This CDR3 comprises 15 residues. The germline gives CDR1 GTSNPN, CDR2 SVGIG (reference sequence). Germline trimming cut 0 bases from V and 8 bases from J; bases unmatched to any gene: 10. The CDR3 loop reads CAWSVGSGGWDEQFF. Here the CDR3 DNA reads TGTGCCTGGAGTGTAGGTTCAGGGGGTTGGGATGAGCAGTTCTTC. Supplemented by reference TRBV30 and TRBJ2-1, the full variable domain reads SQTIHQWPATLVQPVGSPLSLECTVEGTSNPNLYWYRQAAGRGLQLLFYSVGIGQISSEVPQNLSASRPQDRQFILSSKKLLLSDSGFYLCAWSVGSGGWDEQFFGPGTRLTVL.

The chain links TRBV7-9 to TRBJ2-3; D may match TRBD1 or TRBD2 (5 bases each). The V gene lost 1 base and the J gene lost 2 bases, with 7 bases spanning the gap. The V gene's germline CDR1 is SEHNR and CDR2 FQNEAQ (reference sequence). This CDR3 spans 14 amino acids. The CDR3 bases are TGTGCCAGCAGCTTAGGGGGGATCACAGATACGCAGTATTTT. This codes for CASSLGGITDTQYF.

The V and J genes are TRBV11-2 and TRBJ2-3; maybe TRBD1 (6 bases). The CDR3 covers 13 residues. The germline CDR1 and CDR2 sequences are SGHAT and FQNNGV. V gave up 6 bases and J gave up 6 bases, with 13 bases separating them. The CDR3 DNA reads TGTGCCAGCAGATGGACAGCCACTGATACGCAGTATTTT. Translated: CASRWTATDTQYF.